This T cell receptor beta chain was observed in a study of cytomegalovirus exposure and HLA in healthy donors. Study context: As released early, the data held 65 million to 90 million unique TCRs from HLA-typed donors. Findings and limits, study-wide: As a later analysis showed, a missense DCLRE1C variant was linked to trimming of TCR beta V- and J-genes. In an earlier analysis, about 87% or about 30%: the productive usage of most TCR beta V segments.

Of note for this clone: Its antigen is undetermined.

The PCR was carried out with 60 Vbeta primers and 13 Jbeta primers. Assay used: immunoSEQ multiplex PCR; TCRdb lists only in-frame clones, some missing. Counted here are over 95,000 clones, around 77% occurring once; the ten biggest clones make up around 3.6%. CDR3 length: 14 residues. The germline CDR1 and CDR2 sequences are SQVTM and ANQGSEA. V shed 3 bases and J 0 bases; nucleotides not matched to a gene: 2. The receptor's source is a man between 35 and 55 years old in good health and CMV-seronegative. The chain links TRBV29-1 to TRBJ2-3; 8 nucleotides agree with TRBD1. The sequenced material came from PBMCs. The CDR3 sequence is CSVDRGLSTDTQYF. The CDR3 bases are TGCAGCGTTGACAGGGGGCTGAGCACAGATACGCAGTATTTT.